One and the same sample provided the 25 T cell receptor beta chains below, sequenced in a study of CD8 T cells in Susac syndrome. RNA totalling roughly 0.45 to 1 ug underwent reverse transcription with random hexamers. TCRdb passed the immunoSEQ multiplex PCR reads through MiXCR, listing each CDR3 protein once. The sample carries about 430,000 distinct CDR3 sequences, around 85% recorded once. Input material: CD8+ T cells from PBMCs. Every receptor here comes from a human donor with multiple sclerosis.

V is TRBV4-1 and J is TRBJ1-2, with D possibly matching TRBD1 (5 bases). The CDR3 is 14 amino acids. Germline-derived CDR1 and CDR2 are MGHRA and YSYEKL. Trimming took off 2 bases at V and 0 bases at J, with 7 bases between the two ends. The CDR3 region is CASSQKDTNYGYTF. CDR3 coding DNA: TGCGCCAGCAGCCAAAAGGACACTAACTATGGCTACACCTTC.

This clonotype appeared a single time. CDR3 amino acids: CASSQPTPPGTQYF. As DNA, the CDR3 is TGCGCCAGCAGTCAACCCACCCCTCCGGGGACCCAGTACTTC. The J gene is TRBJ2-5, the V gene TRBV23-1; D gene ambiguous. TRBV23-1 is flagged as an ORF with uncertain function. The ends were cut back, 2 bases at V and 7 bases at J, with 14 bases in the middle. The CDR3 has 14 amino acids.

The chain joins TRBV27 to TRBJ2-2; 8 nucleotides line up with TRBD1. Unmatched junction bases numbered 10, after V lost 4 bases and J lost 0 bases. CDR3 size: 18 residues. CDR1 is MNHEY, CDR2 SMNVEV, per germline (reference sequence). The CDR3 DNA sequence: TGTGCCAGCAGTTCAGACAGGGGCGTGATCCCGAACACCGGGGAGCTGTTTTTT. The encoded protein is CASSSDRGVIPNTGELFF.

The V call is TRBV5-6, the J call TRBJ1-1; D gene unclear. The CDR3 consists of 13 residues. The germline gives CDR1 SGHDT, CDR2 YYEEEE. Trimming took 2 bases from V and 1 from J, leaving 6 bases between them. The CDR3 is CASSFMRNTEAFF. The CDR3 DNA reads as TGTGCCAGCAGCTTCATGAGGAACACTGAAGCTTTCTTT.

The chain has TRBV11-2 and TRBJ2-1; 8 bases agree with TRBD2. The CDR3 totals 17 residues. Unmatched junction bases numbered 13, after V lost 1 base and J lost 8 bases. The germline V gene has CDR1 SGHAT and CDR2 FQNNGV. CDR3: CASSLARGLAGGDEQFF. DNA for the CDR3: TGTGCCAGCAGCTTAGCCCGCGGGCTGGCCGGGGGGGATGAGCAGTTCTTC.

This clonotype has a handful of counts. The J gene is TRBJ2-2, the V gene TRBV4-3; D unresolved. The CDR3 runs to 15 residues. Germline assignment: CDR1 LGHNA and CDR2 YSLEER. V was cut by 0 bases and J by 0 bases, with 5 bases left in between. The CDR3 coding sequence is TGCGCCAGCAGCCAAGATGCCGCGAACACCGGGGAGCTGTTTTTT. Its translation: CASSQDAANTGELFF.

For the CDR3, the DNA is TGTGCCACCCAAGATAGCGGGAGAGTCACCGGGGAGCTGTTTTTT. This gives the protein CATQDSGRVTGELFF. J is TRBJ2-2 and V is TRBV24-1; 9 bases line up with TRBD2. The CDR3 runs 15 residues. CDR1 is KGHDR, CDR2 SFDVKD, per germline. V lost 9 bases and J lost 4; bases outside the gene matches: 8.

This clonotype was detected once. CDR3 bases: TGTGCCAGCAGTTTATACCCGGGAGCTTTGAATGAGCAGTTCTTC. Encoded protein: CASSLYPGALNEQFF. V gene TRBV28 combines with J gene TRBJ2-1; the D gene is possibly TRBD2 (6 bases). CDR3 length: 15 amino acids. CDR1 is MDHEN, CDR2 SYDVKM, per germline. V lost 1 base, J lost 7 bases, and 14 bases lay in between.

The J gene is TRBJ2-7, the V gene TRBV7-9, with a tentative D call TRBD2 (6 bases). Germline values: CDR1 SEHNR, CDR2 FQNEAQ (reference sequence). The V and J ends lost 8 bases and 1 base respectively, with 9 bases between them. The CDR3 loop spans 12 amino acids. The CDR3 spells CASCGGSYEQYF. The CDR3 DNA follows: TGTGCCAGCTGTGGGGGGTCCTACGAGCAGTACTTC.

The chain carries TRBV14 and TRBJ2-3; 9 nucleotides align to TRBD1. V lost 3 bases, J lost 4 bases, and 5 bases stayed unmatched. Germline lookup yields CDR1 SGHDN and CDR2 FVKESK. The CDR3 contains 15 residues. CDR3 in amino acids: CASSHGQGMADTQYF. The CDR3 nucleotides are TGTGCCAGCAGCCATGGACAGGGGATGGCAGATACGCAGTATTTT.

Concerning this clonotype: The junction departs from the called germline gene at one end, perhaps through a read error. V and J are TRBV11-2 and TRBJ2-2, with D possibly TRBD2 on 6 matching bases. This CDR3 comprises 13 residues. In germline, CDR1 is SGHAT, CDR2 FQNNGV. For the CDR3, the DNA is TGTGCCAGCAGCTTAGTGGTTGGCGGGGAGCTGTCTTTT. Translation: CASSLVVGGELSF. The entire variable domain, with the rest obtained from reference TRBV11-2 and TRBJ2-2, is as follows: EAGVAQSPRYKIIEKRQSVAFWCNPISGHATLYWYQQILGQGPKLLIQFQNNGVVDDSQLPKDRFSAERLKGVDSTLKIQPAKLEDSAVYLCASSLVVGGELSFGEGSRLTVL.

CDR3 loop: CASSFPGAGRDEQFF. CDR3 bases: TGTGCCAGCAGCTTCCCGGGAGCAGGGAGGGATGAGCAGTTCTTC. V gene TRBV7-9 combines with J gene TRBJ2-1; the match to TRBD2 covers 7 bases. The germline gives CDR1 SEHNR, CDR2 FQNEAQ (reference sequence). This CDR3 region has 15 residues. V dropped 3 bases and J dropped 8; count of bases not matched to a gene: 10.

The table lists this clonotype with a count of one. The chain joins TRBV12-3 or TRBV12-4 to TRBJ1-5; 9 bases line up with TRBD1. This CDR3 contains 14 residues. V lost 7 bases and J lost 6; bases outside the gene matches: 7. The CDR3 region has the DNA TGTGCCAGCAACTTGGGACAGGGAAGTCAGCCCCAGCATTTT. It is translated as CASNLGQGSQPQHF.

The CDR3 loop is CASSPLAGVTLFGNEQFF. The CDR3 nucleotides read TGTGCCAGCAGCCCCTTAGCGGGAGTTACTCTTTTTGGCAATGAGCAGTTCTTC. V is TRBV11-2 and J is TRBJ2-1; 9 nucleotides align to TRBD2. The CDR3 totals 18 residues. Trimming removed 5 bases from V and 6 bases from J; junction bases left unmatched: 17. CDR1 is SGHAT, CDR2 FQNNGV, per germline.

The chain recombines TRBV15 with TRBJ2-1; TRBD2 is a possible D gene (5 bases). From germline, CDR1 is LNHNV and CDR2 YYDKDF (reference sequence). The CDR3 is 16 amino acids. With 1 base removed from V and 12 bases from J, the gap between germline ends came to 22 bases. The CDR3 region has the DNA TGTGCCACCAGCAGAGTCCAGACTGGAGCGGCCCCTCCGCAGTTCTTC. Translating gives CATSRVQTGAAPPQFF.

This clonotype was observed once. This chain connects TRBV7-8 to TRBJ2-1; the D gene is possibly TRBD2 (6 bases). Trimming took 2 bases from V and 6 from J, leaving 14 bases between them. This CDR3 spans 15 amino acids. In germline, CDR1 is SGHVS, CDR2 FQNEAQ. The chain's CDR3 is CASSLSMGGVNEQFF. The CDR3 DNA sequence: TGTGCCAGCAGCTTATCCATGGGGGGAGTCAATGAGCAGTTCTTC.

This clonotype is a singleton in its sample. The rearrangement joins TRBV7-8 to TRBJ2-3, with D hard to call. This CDR3 contains 12 residues. With 5 bases removed from V and 2 bases from J, the gap between germline ends came to 5 bases. Germline loops: CDR1 SGHVS, CDR2 FQNEAQ. The CDR3 here is CASSTFTDTQYF. CDR3 coding DNA: TGTGCCAGCAGCACATTCACAGATACGCAGTATTTT.

The V call is TRBV19, the J call TRBJ2-5; 7 positions agree with TRBD1. J lost 0 bases, V lost 6 bases, and 10 bases had no gene match. Germline V gene data show CDR1 as LNHDA and CDR2 as SQIVND (reference sequence). The CDR3 loop spans 16 amino acids. The CDR3 DNA reads as TGTGCCAGTAGCCCTAGGGGGACAGAAGACCAAGAGACCCAGTACTTC. Translated: CASSPRGTEDQETQYF.

V is TRBV6-5 and J is TRBJ2-7, with D possibly TRBD1 on 6 matching bases. Deletions cut 6 bases from V and 4 bases from J, with 16 bases between. This CDR3 is 14 amino acids long. CDR1 is MNHEY and CDR2 is SVGAGI in the germline V gene. The CDR3 DNA sequence: TGTGCCAGCAGCAACCTGGACAGTACTTACGAGCAGTACTTC. Translating it yields CASSNLDSTYEQYF.

This chain connects TRBV25-1 to TRBJ1-5; D is undetermined. The germline CDR1 and CDR2 sequences are MGHDK and SYGVNS. This CDR3 is built from 14 residues. The germline V and J ends were trimmed by 3 bases and 5 bases, with 11 bases remaining between them. The CDR3 bases are TGTGCCAGCAGTGATCCCGAAGCCGATCAGCCCCAGCATTTT. It is translated as CASSDPEADQPQHF.

The chain joins TRBV4-1 to TRBJ1-1; D unclear. This CDR3 has 14 amino acids. Germline values: CDR1 MGHRA, CDR2 YSYEKL. V lost 2 bases to trimming and J lost 3 bases, with 10 bases between them. Here the CDR3 reads CASSQYVGDTEAFF. Here the CDR3 DNA reads TGCGCCAGCAGCCAATACGTCGGGGACACTGAAGCTTTCTTT.

The V and J genes are TRBV19 and TRBJ1-2, with unresolved D. Trimming cost V 5 bases and J 4 bases, with 23 bases left between them. The CDR3 is 17 residues long. Germline V gene lookup returns CDR1 LNHDA and CDR2 SQIVND (reference sequence). DNA for the CDR3: TGTGCCAGTAGTCCGGTCCAGCCAACTATACTCATCTATGGCTACACCTTC. It translates to CASSPVQPTILIYGYTF.

The chain employs TRBV19 and TRBJ1-1, with a tentative D call TRBD1 (5 bases). CDR1 is LNHDA and CDR2 is SQIVND in the germline V gene (reference sequence). Trimming took off 5 bases at V and 4 bases at J, with 23 bases between the two ends. The CDR3 totals 17 residues. CDR3 bases: TGTGCCAGTAGTTTTGGAGTCAGGGAGGATGATCGCACTGAAGCTTTCTTT. It yields the protein CASSFGVREDDRTEAFF.

This clonotype showed up just a few times. This chain uses TRBV7-8 with TRBJ2-7; maybe TRBD1 (7 bases). The germline gives CDR1 SGHVS, CDR2 FQNEAQ. The CDR3 has 15 residues. Trimming shortened V by 5 bases and J by 1 base, and 15 bases separated the two germline ends. As DNA, the CDR3 is TGTGCCAGCAGCCGTATACAGGGGACTTCCTACGAGCAGTACTTC. This sequence encodes CASSRIQGTSYEQYF.

This sequence joins TRBV6-5 and TRBJ1-1; D gene uncertain. The germline V and J ends were trimmed by 0 bases and 0 bases, with 8 bases remaining between them. Germline CDR1 MNHEY, CDR2 SVGAGI. The CDR3 is 15 residues long. CDR3 DNA sequence: TGTGCCAGCAGTTACTCTGAACACTTGAACACTGAAGCTTTCTTT. This gives the protein CASSYSEHLNTEAFF.